This T cell receptor beta chain emerged from a study of shared T cell receptors in the human thymus. The germline V gene has CDR1 KGHSH and CDR2 LQKENI. V trimming: 3 bases; J trimming: 0 bases; junction bases outside the gene matches: 3. The CDR3 consists of 15 residues. Assay used: immunoSEQ multiplex PCR; TCRdb lists only in-frame clones, some missing. The table lists over 450,000 clones, roughly 74% of them singletons, with 0.01% to 0.015% in the top ten. These data were also reused for a study on human thymus T cells. That source reports: The thymus was resected at corrective cardiac surgery. Usage of V and J genes appeared biased in thymic and blood repertoires.

Sequencing used thymocytes. The TCR comes from a boy under two years old with a congenital heart defect. V and J are TRBV18 and TRBJ1-1; 8 bases match TRBD1. Written as DNA, the CDR3 is TGTGCCAGCTCACCGACGGGACAGGTGAACACTGAAGCTTTCTTT. It translates to CASSPTGQVNTEAFF.